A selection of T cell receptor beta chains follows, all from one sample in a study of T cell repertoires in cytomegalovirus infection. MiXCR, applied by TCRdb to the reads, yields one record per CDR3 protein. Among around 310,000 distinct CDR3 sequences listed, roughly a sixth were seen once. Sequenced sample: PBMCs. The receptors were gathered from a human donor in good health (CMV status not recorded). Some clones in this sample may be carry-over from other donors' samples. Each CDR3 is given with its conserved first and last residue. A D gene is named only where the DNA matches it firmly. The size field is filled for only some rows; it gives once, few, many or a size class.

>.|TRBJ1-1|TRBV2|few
CASGWATEAFF
TGTGCCAGCGGTTGGGCCACTGAAGCTTTCTTT
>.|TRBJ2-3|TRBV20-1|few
CSASAVLPSTDTQYF
TGCAGTGCTAGTGCGGTACTACCGAGCACAGATACGCAGTATTTT
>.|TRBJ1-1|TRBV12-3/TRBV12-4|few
CASRAFDREAFF
TGTGCTAGCCGAGCATTTGACAGAGAAGCTTTCTTT
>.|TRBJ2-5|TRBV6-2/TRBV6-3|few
CASSYPLGGAPVGQETQYF
TGTGCCAGCAGTTACCCTCTAGGCGGGGCACCGGTGGGTCAAGAGACCCAGTACTTC
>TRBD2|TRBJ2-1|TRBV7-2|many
CASSQRGGPASYNEQFF
TGTGCCAGCAGCCAGAGGGGAGGGCCTGCCTCCTACAATGAGCAGTTCTTC
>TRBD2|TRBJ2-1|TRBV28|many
CASLLAGGISEQFF
TGTGCCAGTCTACTAGCGGGGGGTATTAGTGAGCAGTTCTTC
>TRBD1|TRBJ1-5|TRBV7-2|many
CASSLSVRGPEGNQPQHF
TGTGCCAGCAGCTTATCCGTAAGGGGGCCGGAGGGCAATCAGCCCCAGCATTTT
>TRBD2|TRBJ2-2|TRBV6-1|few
CASSEATSGEGAGELFF
TGTGCCAGCAGTGAAGCTACTAGCGGGGAGGGTGCCGGGGAGCTGTTTTTT
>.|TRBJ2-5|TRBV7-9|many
CASSRDDQETQYF
TGTGCCAGCAGCAGGGACGACCAAGAGACCCAGTACTTC
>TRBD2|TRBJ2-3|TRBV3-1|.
CASSPASGGELHTQYF
TGTGCCAGCAGCCCGGCTAGCGGGGGGGAACTACATACGCAGTATTTT
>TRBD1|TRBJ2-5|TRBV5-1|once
CASRRTGLEETQYF
TGCGCCAGCAGAAGGACAGGGCTTGAAGAGACCCAGTACTTC
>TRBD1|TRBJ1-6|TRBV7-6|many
CASSLQGANSPLHF
TGTGCCAGCAGCTTACAGGGGGCGAATTCACCCCTCCACTTT
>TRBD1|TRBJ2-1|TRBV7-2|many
CASSLVGLMQGARF
TGTGCCAGCAGCTTAGTGGGTCTGATGCAGGGGGCCCGCTTC
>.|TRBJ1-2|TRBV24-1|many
CATSEMNYGYTF
TGTGCCACCAGTGAAATGAACTATGGCTACACCTTC